Presented here are 15 T cell receptor beta chains from one specimen sequenced in a study of blood T cell repertoires in COVID-19. Here immunoSEQ multiplex PCR was the method, and the copy in TCRdb shows in-frame clones only, minus some. In the table there are about 200,000 clones, 70% to 90% of which are singletons. The sequenced sample consisted of PBMCs or T cells enriched from blood (not recorded which). These receptors originate from a man between 25 and 39 years old who had recovered from COVID-19.

Only a few counts were recorded for this clone. The chain combines TRBV7-9 with TRBJ2-1; 8 bases agree with TRBD1. After removal of 1 base from V and 10 bases from J, the junction contained 3 bases not matched to a gene. The CDR3 contains 13 residues. Germline loops: CDR1 SEHNR, CDR2 FQNEAQ (reference sequence). The CDR3 DNA reads as TGTGCCAGCAGCTTAGGGACAGGGAGAGAGCAGTTCTTC. Translating gives CASSLGTGREQFF.

This clone was picked up one time. The chain recombines TRBV4-3 with TRBJ1-4; 7 bases align to TRBD1. The germline CDR1 and CDR2 sequences are LGHNA and YSLEER. The CDR3 contains 14 residues. V was pared by 4 bases and J by 3 bases, with 2 bases of the junction left unmatched. CDR3 in DNA: TGCGCCAGCAGCCTCGGACAGGCTAATGAAAAACTGTTTTTT. This gives the protein CASSLGQANEKLFF.

The chain joins TRBV5-8 to TRBJ1-5; D call uncertain. The CDR3 length is 15 residues. Germline V gene data show CDR1 as SGHTS and CDR2 as YDEGEE. V dropped 1 base and J dropped 1 base, with 9 bases sitting between them. CDR3 amino acids: CASSLYGQSNQPQHF. Here the CDR3 DNA reads TGTGCCAGCAGCTTGTATGGCCAGAGCAATCAGCCCCAGCATTTT.

The chain carries TRBV18 and TRBJ1-1; TRBD1 matches 12 bases. CDR1 and CDR2 (germline): KGHSH, LQKENI. V lost 3 bases, J lost 0 bases, and 2 bases stayed unmatched. CDR3 size: 16 residues. CDR3 DNA: TGTGCCAGCTCACCGGGACAGGGGGCCGTGAACACTGAAGCTTTCTTT. It specifies CASSPGQGAVNTEAFF.

The chain links TRBV2 to TRBJ2-1; 7 bases are shared with TRBD1. The CDR3 totals 14 residues. Germline values: CDR1 SNHLY, CDR2 FYNNEI. The J segment lost 10 bases and the V segment lost 1 base, leaving 7 bases of the junction unmatched. The CDR3 spells CASSEGTGFSEQFF. The CDR3 DNA is TGTGCCAGCAGTGAAGGGACAGGTTTCTCCGAGCAGTTCTTC.

This chain links TRBV7-2 with TRBJ2-1; 9 nucleotides match TRBD1. Germline CDR1 reads SGHTA; CDR2 reads FQGNSA. J was trimmed by 3 bases and V by 4 bases; bases with no gene match: 4. This CDR3 comprises 15 residues. The chain's CDR3 is CASSSRDRVYNEQFF. In nucleotides, the CDR3 is TGTGCCAGCAGCTCCCGGGACAGGGTCTACAATGAGCAGTTCTTC.

This chain connects TRBV7-2 to TRBJ1-6; TRBD1 matches at 7 bases. V was clipped by 2 bases and J by 4 bases; unmatched bases: 14. CDR1 SGHTA and CDR2 FQGNSA come from the germline V gene. The CDR3 sequence is 19 residues long. The chain's CDR3 is CASSLRVGGQFPYNSPLHF. The CDR3 coding sequence is TGTGCCAGCAGCTTAAGGGTTGGGGGACAGTTCCCTTATAATTCACCCCTCCACTTT.

The chain couples TRBV30 to TRBJ2-7; 12 positions agree with TRBD2. This CDR3 contains 14 residues. J lost 6 bases, V lost 2 bases, and 5 bases had no gene match. CDR1 is GTSNPN and CDR2 is SVGIG in the germline V gene (reference sequence). The CDR3 DNA follows: TGTGCCTGGAGTCTAGCGGGGGGGAGGGGCGAGCAGTACTTC. Translation gives CAWSLAGGRGEQYF. The entire variable domain, with the rest obtained from reference TRBV30 and TRBJ2-7, is as follows: SQTIHQWPATLVQPVGSPLSLECTVEGTSNPNLYWYRQAAGRGLQLLFYSVGIGQISSEVPQNLSASRPQDRQFILSSKKLLLSDSGFYLCAWSLAGGRGEQYFGPGTRLTVT.

The chain is built from TRBV28 and TRBJ2-1; TRBD2 matches 7 bases. Losses at the gene ends were 3 bases for V and 0 bases for J; bases not matched to a gene: 2. Germline V gene lookup returns CDR1 MDHEN and CDR2 SYDVKM. CDR3 length equals 15 residues. The CDR3 protein is CASSFGGSSYNEQFF. Here the CDR3 DNA reads TGTGCCAGCAGTTTTGGCGGGAGCTCCTACAATGAGCAGTTCTTC.

Only a few counts were recorded for this clone. The V and J genes are TRBV10-3 and TRBJ1-4; D call uncertain. The CDR3 consists of 16 residues. V was clipped by 3 bases and J by 8 bases, with 19 bases between them. The germline V gene has CDR1 ENHRY and CDR2 SYGVKD. CDR3 sequence (DNA): TGTGCCATCAGTGATCATACCAGCGGCAGAAGCGAAAAACTGTTTTTT. Translation: CAISDHTSGRSEKLFF.

The chain carries TRBV29-1 and TRBJ2-3, with D maybe TRBD2 (7 bases). The CDR3 covers 13 residues. V shed 6 bases and J shed 4 bases, with 14 bases lying between them. The germline CDR1 and CDR2 sequences are SQVTM and ANQGSEA. CDR3 DNA: TGCAGCGTCACTCCGGGGGGCGCAGATACGCAGTATTTT. Translating it yields CSVTPGGADTQYF.

This clone was seen more than once but under ten times. The rearrangement joins TRBV7-9 to TRBJ1-1; D is perhaps TRBD1 (6 bases). Deletions cut 5 bases from V and 7 bases from J, with 14 bases between. The CDR3 consists of 13 residues. CDR1 and CDR2 (germline): SEHNR, FQNEAQ (reference sequence). CDR3 residues: CASSRGQIVEAFF. Written as DNA, the CDR3 is TGTGCCAGCAGCCGAGGACAGATCGTTGAAGCTTTCTTT.

The chain links TRBV30 to TRBJ2-3, with a weak D call TRBD2 (6 bases). With 5 bases removed from V and 5 bases from J, the gap between germline ends came to 8 bases. This CDR3 is 11 amino acids long. Per germline, CDR1 GTSNPN and CDR2 SVGIG (reference sequence). CDR3 nucleotides: TGTGCCTGGCTGACTAGAGATACGCAGTATTTT. As protein: CAWLTRDTQYF. The whole variable domain, filled in from reference TRBV30 and TRBJ2-3, reads SQTIHQWPATLVQPVGSPLSLECTVEGTSNPNLYWYRQAAGRGLQLLFYSVGIGQISSEVPQNLSASRPQDRQFILSSKKLLLSDSGFYLCAWLTRDTQYFGPGTRLTVL.

The rearrangement uses TRBV27 and TRBJ2-7; 11 bases agree with TRBD1. Germline V gene data show CDR1 as MNHEY and CDR2 as SMNVEV (reference sequence). Trimming removed 6 bases from V and 3 bases from J; junction bases left unmatched: 4. The CDR3 has 14 residues. CDR3 residues: CASRWGTGGYEQYF. The CDR3 DNA follows: TGTGCCAGCAGATGGGGGACAGGGGGCTACGAGCAGTACTTC.

The V and J genes are TRBV15 and TRBJ2-1, with TRBD1 matching 7 bases. CDR1 is LNHNV and CDR2 is YYDKDF in the germline V gene (reference sequence). The CDR3 has 16 amino acids. Germline trimming cut 5 bases from V and 9 bases from J; bases unmatched to any gene: 16. The CDR3 coding sequence is TGTGCCACCAGCTCGATGACAGGGCCCTTCAATAGTGAGCAGTTCTTC. Protein sequence: CATSSMTGPFNSEQFF.